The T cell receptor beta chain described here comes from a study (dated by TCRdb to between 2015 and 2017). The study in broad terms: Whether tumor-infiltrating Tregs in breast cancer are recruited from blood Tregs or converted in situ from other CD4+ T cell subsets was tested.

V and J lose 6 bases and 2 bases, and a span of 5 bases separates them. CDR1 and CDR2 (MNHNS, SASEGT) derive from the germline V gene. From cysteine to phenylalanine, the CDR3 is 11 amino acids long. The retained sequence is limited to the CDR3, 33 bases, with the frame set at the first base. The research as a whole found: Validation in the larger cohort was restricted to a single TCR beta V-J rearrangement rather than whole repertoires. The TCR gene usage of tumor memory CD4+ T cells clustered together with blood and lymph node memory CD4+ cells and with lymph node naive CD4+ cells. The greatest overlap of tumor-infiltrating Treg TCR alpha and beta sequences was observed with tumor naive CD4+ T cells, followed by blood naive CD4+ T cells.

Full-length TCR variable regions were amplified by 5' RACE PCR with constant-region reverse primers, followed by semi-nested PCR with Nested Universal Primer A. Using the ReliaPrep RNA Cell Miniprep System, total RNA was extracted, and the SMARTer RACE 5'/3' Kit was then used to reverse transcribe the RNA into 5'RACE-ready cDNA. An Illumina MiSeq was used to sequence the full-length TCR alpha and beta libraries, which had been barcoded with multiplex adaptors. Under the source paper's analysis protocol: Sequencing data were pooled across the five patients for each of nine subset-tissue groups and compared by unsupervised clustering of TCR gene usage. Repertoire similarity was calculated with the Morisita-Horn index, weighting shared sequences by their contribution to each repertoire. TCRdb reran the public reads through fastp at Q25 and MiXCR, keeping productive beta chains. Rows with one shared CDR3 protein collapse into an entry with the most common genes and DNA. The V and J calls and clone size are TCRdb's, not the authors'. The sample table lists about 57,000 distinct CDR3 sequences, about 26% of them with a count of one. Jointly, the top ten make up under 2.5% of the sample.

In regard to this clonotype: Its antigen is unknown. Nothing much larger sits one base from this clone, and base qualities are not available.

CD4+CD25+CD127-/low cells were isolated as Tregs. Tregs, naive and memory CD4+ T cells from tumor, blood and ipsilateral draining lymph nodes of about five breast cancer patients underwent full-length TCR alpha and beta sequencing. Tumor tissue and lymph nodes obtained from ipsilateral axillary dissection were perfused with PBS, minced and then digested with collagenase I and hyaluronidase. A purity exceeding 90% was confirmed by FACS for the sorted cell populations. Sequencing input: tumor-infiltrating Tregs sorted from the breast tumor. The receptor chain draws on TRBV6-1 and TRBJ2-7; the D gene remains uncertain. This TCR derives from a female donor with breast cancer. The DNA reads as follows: TGTGCCAGCAGACGTACCTACGAGCAGTACTTC. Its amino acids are CASRRTYEQYF.